These 30 T cell receptor beta chains were sequenced from one sample in a study of blood T cell repertoires in COVID-19. The protocol was immunoSEQ multiplex PCR, while the TCRdb copy is restricted to in-frame clones and leaves out a portion. Among roughly 150,000 clones listed, about 80% were seen once. Sequencing used peripheral blood. The source of these receptors is a human donor in a cohort sampled during active COVID-19.

The chain has TRBV24-1 and TRBJ1-1, with D maybe TRBD1 (5 bases). Germline lookup yields CDR1 KGHDR and CDR2 SFDVKD. The CDR3 sequence is 14 residues long. The V end was cut by 7 bases, the J end by 1 base, with 12 bases between. CDR3 in DNA: TGTGCCACCAGCGCGGGACGGGGGAACACTGAAGCTTTCTTT. Protein sequence: CATSAGRGNTEAFF.

The chain has TRBV18 and TRBJ1-2, with a tentative D call TRBD1 (6 bases). The CDR3 totals 13 residues. The germline V and J ends were trimmed by 4 bases and 5 bases, with 11 bases remaining between them. Germline V CDR1 and CDR2: KGHSH, LQKENI. CDR3 DNA sequence: TGTGCCAGCTCACAGGACAGAATTTATGGCTACACCTTC. It encodes CASSQDRIYGYTF.

CDR3 region: CASSSGYGYTF. The CDR3 region has the DNA TGTGCCAGCAGCTCAGGATATGGCTACACCTTC. The J gene is TRBJ1-2, the V gene TRBV12-3 or TRBV12-4; no definite D call. This CDR3 region has 11 residues. Trimming took 6 bases from V and 5 from J, leaving 7 bases between them.

The chain is built from TRBV11-3 and TRBJ2-3, with D tentatively TRBD1 (5 bases). CDR1 is SGHNT, CDR2 YENEEA, per germline. The CDR3 spans 13 residues. The germline V and J ends were trimmed by 1 base and 5 bases, with 7 bases remaining between them. The CDR3, as DNA: TGTGCCAGCAGCTTAGCACAGGTAGATACGCAGTATTTT. Translating it yields CASSLAQVDTQYF. The entire variable domain, with the rest obtained from reference TRBV11-3 and TRBJ2-3, is as follows: EAGVVQSPRYKIIEKKQPVAFWCNPISGHNTLYWYLQNLGQGPELLIRYENEEAVDDSQLPKDRFSAERLKGVDSTLKIQPAELGDSAVYLCASSLAQVDTQYFGPGTRLTVL.

This clone was observed a handful of times. This chain connects TRBV5-1 to TRBJ2-3, with 15 bases lining up with TRBD2. The CDR3 spans 21 residues. CDR1 and CDR2 from the germline V gene are SGHRS and YFSETQ. The V gene end was trimmed by 0 bases and the J gene end by 1 base; junction bases not matched to a gene: 12. The CDR3 DNA reads as TGCGCCAGCAGCTTGGCCGTTCCAGGACTAGCGGGAGGGCTTGGCACAGATACGCAGTATTTT. Amino acids: CASSLAVPGLAGGLGTDTQYF.

V and J are TRBV5-1 and TRBJ2-5; a weak D match, TRBD2 (5 bases). CDR3 length: 14 residues. Germline-derived CDR1 and CDR2 are SGHRS and YFSETQ. V was pared by 2 bases and J by 3 bases, with 11 bases between. CDR3 DNA sequence: TGCGCCAGCAGCTTAGGATCCGGGAAAGAGACCCAGTACTTC. Translating it yields CASSLGSGKETQYF.

The gene calls are TRBV6-1 and TRBJ2-1; 8 nucleotides match TRBD2. V dropped 4 bases and J dropped 3; count of bases not matched to a gene: 8. This CDR3 comprises 16 residues. Germline V lookup: CDR1 MNHNS, CDR2 SASEGT. The CDR3 DNA follows: TGTGCCAGCAGTGGCCTCGGGAGGGAGCGCTACAATGAGCAGTTCTTC. Translating it yields CASSGLGRERYNEQFF.

The rearrangement joins TRBV2 to TRBJ2-7, with TRBD1 matching 10 bases. CDR3 size: 14 residues. Germline CDR1 and CDR2: SNHLY and FYNNEI. J was trimmed by 7 bases and V by 6 bases; bases with no gene match: 9. The CDR3 protein is CASRTRTGGREQYF. The DNA of the CDR3 is TGTGCCAGCAGGACCCGGACAGGGGGTCGAGAGCAGTACTTC.

This chain joins TRBV20-1 and TRBJ2-5; D not certain. This CDR3 is 11 amino acids long. Trimming removed 4 bases at V and 6 bases at J, with 9 bases between. Germline CDR1 reads DFQATT; CDR2 reads SNEGSKA (reference sequence). The CDR3 reads CSAKLSQTQYF. The CDR3 DNA reads as TGCAGTGCTAAGCTGAGTCAGACCCAGTACTTC.

The rearrangement joins TRBV19 to TRBJ1-2, with 9 bases that match TRBD1. With V trimmed by 6 bases and J by 7 bases, 9 bases remained unmatched. The germline gives CDR1 LNHDA, CDR2 SQIVND (reference sequence). This CDR3 has 14 amino acids. The CDR3 DNA reads TGTGCCAGTAGCGCTCCGGGACAGGGTTTTGGCTACACCTTC. Translating gives CASSAPGQGFGYTF.

V usage is TRBV11-3 and J usage is TRBJ1-2; TRBD1 matches 10 bases. The CDR3 spans 14 residues. Germline V gene lookup returns CDR1 SGHNT and CDR2 YENEEA. J gave up 3 bases and V 5 bases, and 3 bases lay outside the gene matches. The CDR3 DNA follows: TGTGCCAGCAGCCGACAGGGGGCCGACTATGGCTACACCTTC. Translation gives CASSRQGADYGYTF.

This clone has just a few counts. The chain recombines TRBV4-2 with TRBJ1-2; D remains ambiguous. Germline V CDR1 and CDR2: LGHNA, YNFKEQ. This CDR3 is built from 15 residues. Between the trimmed V and J ends, which lost 4 bases and 8 bases, there was a span of 20 bases. In DNA, the CDR3 is TGTGCCAGCAGCCCCCTCGGCCGGGATCGAGGCGGCTACACCTTC. Translation: CASSPLGRDRGGYTF.

This chain joins TRBV5-1 and TRBJ2-3; 11 nucleotides agree with TRBD2. The ends lost 6 bases at V and 1 base at J; junction bases unmatched: 1. The CDR3 has 14 residues. Germline CDR1 and CDR2: SGHRS and YFSETQ. The CDR3: CASKLAGGTDTQYF. CDR3 nucleotide sequence: TGCGCCAGCAAACTAGCGGGAGGCACAGATACGCAGTATTTT.

The rearrangement uses TRBV5-8 and TRBJ2-5, with 7 positions matching TRBD1. CDR3 length: 16 residues. Per germline, CDR1 SGHTS and CDR2 YDEGEE. V dropped 4 bases and J dropped 5; count of bases not matched to a gene: 14. The CDR3 region has the DNA TGTGCCAGCAGCCTCATTTTCGGACAGGCGAAGGAGACCCAGTACTTC. As protein: CASSLIFGQAKETQYF.

The chain is built from TRBV6-2 or TRBV6-3 and TRBJ2-7; 8 bases match TRBD1. CDR3 length: 14 amino acids. The germline gives CDR1 MNHEY, CDR2 SVGEGT. The ends lost 0 bases at V and 6 bases at J; junction bases unmatched: 4. In DNA form, the CDR3 reads TGTGCCAGCAGTTACTCGACAGGGGCACGCGAGCAGTACTTC. Its translation is CASSYSTGAREQYF.

V usage is TRBV30 and J usage is TRBJ2-3; TRBD1 matches at 9 bases. There are 15 residues in the CDR3. Germline CDR1 reads GTSNPN; CDR2 reads SVGIG (reference sequence). J lost 6 bases, V lost 0 bases, and 7 bases had no gene match. The CDR3 reads CAWSVQGAFSDTQYF. The CDR3 bases are TGTGCCTGGAGTGTACAGGGGGCGTTTTCGGATACGCAGTATTTT.

V is TRBV10-3 and J is TRBJ2-1; 8 positions agree with TRBD1. Germline V CDR1 and CDR2: ENHRY, SYGVKD. Trimming removed 0 bases from V and 7 bases from J; junction bases left unmatched: 8. This CDR3 is built from 16 residues. Here the CDR3 DNA reads TGTGCCATCAGTGAGTCACAGGGGGGCCCAAGGAATGAGCAGTTCTTC. The encoded protein is CAISESQGGPRNEQFF.

The chain recombines TRBV29-1 with TRBJ1-4; a possible D gene is TRBD1 (6 bases). Per the germline V gene, CDR1 is SQVTM and CDR2 is ANQGSEA. This CDR3 comprises 14 residues. V was shortened by 4 bases and J by 2 bases, with 11 bases between the two germline ends. CDR3 sequence reads: CSVGGLRTNEKLFF. The CDR3 DNA sequence: TGCAGCGTTGGGGGGCTCAGGACTAATGAAAAACTGTTTTTT.

V and J are TRBV15 and TRBJ1-2, with D perhaps matching TRBD1 (6 bases). V dropped 3 bases and J dropped 4 bases, with 12 bases sitting between them. Germline V lookup: CDR1 LNHNV, CDR2 YYDKDF (reference sequence). This CDR3 has 14 amino acids. CDR3 coding DNA: TGTGCCACCAGCAGCGGGCAGGGGCTCTATGGCTACACCTTC. This sequence encodes CATSSGQGLYGYTF.

The chain uses TRBV29-1 and TRBJ1-2; D is perhaps TRBD1 (6 bases). V lost 7 bases and J lost 4, with 10 bases in between. The germline CDR1 and CDR2 sequences are SQVTM and ANQGSEA. This CDR3 spans 11 amino acids. The CDR3 nucleotides read TGCAGCGCAACAGGGACCTATGGCTACACCTTC. It translates to CSATGTYGYTF.

V is TRBV11-3 and J is TRBJ2-2; 9 nucleotides line up with TRBD2. The ends lost 3 bases at V and 5 bases at J; junction bases unmatched: 4. The CDR3 totals 15 residues. The V gene's germline CDR1 is SGHNT and CDR2 YENEEA. CDR3 nucleotides: TGTGCCAGCAGCTTCCTTAGCGGGGGTACCGGGGAGCTGTTTTTT. Translated: CASSFLSGGTGELFF.

This clone is a singleton in its sample. J is TRBJ1-1 and V is TRBV9; D is undetermined. This CDR3 is built from 14 residues. From germline, CDR1 is SGDLS and CDR2 YYNGEE. Trimming took 4 bases from V and 8 from J, leaving 18 bases between them. CDR3 in DNA: TGTGCCAGCAGCTTCACAACATCAGGAGGCGAAGCTTTCTTT. This encodes CASSFTTSGGEAFF.

This chain links TRBV2 with TRBJ2-7, with D maybe TRBD1 (5 bases). V lost 7 bases to trimming and J lost 4 bases, with 14 bases between them. Germline assignment: CDR1 SNHLY and CDR2 FYNNEI. The CDR3 has 13 amino acids. DNA for the CDR3: TGTGCCAGCACTGGGGCTCTGTTATACGAGCAGTACGTC. Amino acid sequence: CASTGALLYEQYV.

The chain recombines TRBV5-1 with TRBJ1-4; D remains ambiguous. The CDR3 is 13 residues long. Germline CDR1 SGHRS, CDR2 YFSETQ. V lost 2 bases, J lost 1 base, and 3 bases lay in between. DNA for the CDR3: TGCGCCAGCAGCTTCCGAACTAATGAAAAACTGTTTTTT. This translates into CASSFRTNEKLFF.

The genes are TRBV6-5 and TRBJ2-3; TRBD2 agrees at 8 bases. The ends lost 4 bases at V and 7 bases at J; junction bases unmatched: 13. Germline values: CDR1 MNHEY, CDR2 SVGAGI. CDR3 length: 16 amino acids. The CDR3 DNA follows: TGTGCCAGCAGTTCCCCCGGTGTCGCGGGGGGTTATACGCAGTATTTT. This codes for CASSSPGVAGGYTQYF.

The chain is built from TRBV7-8 and TRBJ2-5; D is ambiguous. This CDR3 is built from 16 residues. V lost 3 bases to trimming and J lost 3 bases, with 17 bases between them. Germline V gene sequence: CDR1 SGHVS, CDR2 FQNEAQ. This CDR3 is CASSFTYIAGEETQYF. CDR3 in DNA: TGTGCCAGCAGCTTTACTTATATCGCTGGAGAAGAGACCCAGTACTTC.

This clone was seen a single time. V is TRBV9 and J is TRBJ2-6, with D possibly matching TRBD2 (5 bases). The CDR3 runs to 18 residues. Germline CDR1 SGDLS, CDR2 YYNGEE. V was trimmed by 2 bases and J by 0 bases, leaving 15 bases between them. The DNA for the CDR3 is TGTGCCAGCAGCGTTCTCGCGGGTTCCGGCTCTGGGGCCAACGTCCTGACTTTC. It codes for CASSVLAGSGSGANVLTF.

Of note for this clone: The same CDR3 arises from other DNA sequences in this sample as well. J is TRBJ2-2 and V is TRBV5-1; D is possibly TRBD1 (6 bases). The V end was cut by 2 bases, the J end by 1 base, with 9 bases between. The germline V gene encodes CDR1 SGHRS and CDR2 YFSETQ. The CDR3 contains 15 residues. As DNA, the CDR3 is TGCGCCAGCAGCTTCTCGACAGGGAACACCGGGGAGCTGTTTTTT. This sequence encodes CASSFSTGNTGELFF.

The chain carries TRBV5-6 and TRBJ1-3; D ambiguous. With 1 base removed from V and 0 bases from J, the gap between germline ends came to 11 bases. Germline V gene data show CDR1 as SGHDT and CDR2 as YYEEEE. The CDR3 is made up of 16 amino acids. CDR3 DNA sequence: TGTGCCAGCAGCTTGTATGACTACCTCTCTGGAAACACCATATATTTT. Its translation is CASSLYDYLSGNTIYF.

The chain links TRBV6-5 to TRBJ1-1; D ambiguous. The CDR3 totals 13 residues. V was cut by 7 bases and J by 4 bases, with 13 bases left in between. Germline values: CDR1 MNHEY, CDR2 SVGAGI. CDR3 sequence reads: CASTPERGTEAFF. The CDR3, as DNA: TGTGCCAGCACCCCCGAACGGGGCACTGAAGCTTTCTTT.